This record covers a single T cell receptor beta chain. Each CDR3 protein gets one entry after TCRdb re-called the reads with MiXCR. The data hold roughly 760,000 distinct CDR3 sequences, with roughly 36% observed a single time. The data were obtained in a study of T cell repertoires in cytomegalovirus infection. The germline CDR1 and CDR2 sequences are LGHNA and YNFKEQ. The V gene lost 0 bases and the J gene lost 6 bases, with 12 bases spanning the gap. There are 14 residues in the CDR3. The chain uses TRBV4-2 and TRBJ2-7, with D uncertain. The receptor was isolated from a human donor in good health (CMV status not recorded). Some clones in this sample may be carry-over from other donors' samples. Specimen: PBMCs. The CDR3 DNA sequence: TGTGCCAGCAGCCAAGACGGGTCGGCATTCGAGCAGTACTTC. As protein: CASSQDGSAFEQYF.